The T cell receptor beta chain under discussion was sequenced for a study of T-cell memory formation after mild COVID-19. Germline V lookup: CDR1 SNHLY, CDR2 FYNNEI. This CDR3 has 15 residues. V lost 4 bases, J lost 3 bases, and 8 bases stayed unmatched. TCRdb reprocessed the 5' RACE reads via MiXCR and lists one record per CDR3 protein. The sample lists approximately 500,000 distinct CDR3 sequences; 20% to 30% were seen once. This clonotype turned up a few times. The receptor was isolated from an adult woman who had mild COVID-19 (a few samples of this study predate the infection). Cell type and time point are not known. Sequenced material: PBMCs or a T cell subset sorted from them (not recorded which). J is TRBJ2-7 and V is TRBV2; 8 bases match TRBD1. CDR3 in DNA: TGTGCCAGCAGTGGATTGGGTACAGGGGGCTACGAGCAGTACTTC. The encoded protein is CASSGLGTGGYEQYF.